This T cell receptor (beta chain) originates from a study of beta chain features in type 1 diabetes. Per germline, CDR1 SGHTA and CDR2 FQGTGA. V was trimmed by 2 bases and J by 4 bases, leaving 3 bases between them. The CDR3 is 12 amino acids. This clone has just a few counts. Its antigen is still unknown. One heparinised blood draw, averaging roughly 120 mL, came from each donor. Researchers reported sorting CD4+ naive, central memory, regulatory and stem cell-like memory cells via CD45RO/CCR7/CD25/CD127/CD95/CD27. Every sorted population was more than 95% pure. Study-level results: Sampled from patients, naive, central memory and Treg TCRB repertoires appeared more similar than those sampled from healthy donors. Within each of all four CD4+ subsets, Type 1 diabetes patients had TCRB CDR3s that were moderately but significantly shorter.

Expressed TCRB transcripts were sequenced because the entire RNA isolate underwent reverse transcription. Libraries were prepared by immunoSEQ multiplex PCR; TCRdb keeps only in-frame clonotypes and omits some of them. In the table there are roughly 350,000 clones, over 8.5% of which are singletons. Sequenced sample: central memory CD4+ T cells from blood. The chain links TRBV7-3 to TRBJ1-5; no clear D. This clonotype originated in a young man with type 1 diabetes. CDR3 loop: CASSLGNQPQHF. The CDR3 DNA is TGTGCCAGCAGCTTAGGGAATCAGCCCCAGCATTTT.